What follows are 18 T cell receptor beta chains derived from one specimen sequenced in a study of identifying expanded T cells in peripheral blood (dated by TCRdb to between 2017 and 2020). Preparation of the library involved the immunoSEQ multiplex PCR assay. TCRdb limited this immuneACCESS table to in-frame rearrangements with V and J called. A share of clones is missing; checked studies link under half to unresolved V genes, and the rest is unexplained. For this sample the table gives about 86,000 clones, of which about 85% were detected only once. The ten largest clones represent just under 4.5% of the sample. The sequencing input was blood. All receptors derive from a person aged 18-70 years in good health.

This chain joins TRBV5-1 and TRBJ2-3; D not certain. The CDR3 loop spans 15 amino acids. Germline values: CDR1 SGHRS, CDR2 YFSETQ. The V and J ends lost 4 bases and 3 bases respectively, with 15 bases between them. Here the CDR3 reads CASSMDASRTDTQYF. Here the CDR3 DNA reads TGCGCCAGCAGCATGGACGCCAGCAGGACAGATACGCAGTATTTT.

This chain joins TRBV7-9 and TRBJ2-7, with TRBD1 matching 8 bases. Germline CDR1 is SEHNR and CDR2 is FQNEAQ (reference sequence). The CDR3 runs 15 residues. With V trimmed by 4 bases and J by 5 bases, 10 bases remained unmatched. The CDR3 spells CASSSPKDRVHEQYF. CDR3 DNA sequence: TGTGCCAGCAGCTCCCCAAAGGACAGGGTCCACGAGCAGTACTTC.

This chain connects TRBV6-1 to TRBJ1-2; TRBD1 agrees at 10 bases. Germline V CDR1 and CDR2: MNHNS, SASEGT. The CDR3 contains 15 residues. V lost 3 bases and J lost 3; bases outside the gene matches: 4. The CDR3 coding sequence is TGTGCCAGCAGTGAGTGGGGACAGGGGCACTATGGCTACACCTTC. Residues: CASSEWGQGHYGYTF.

V gene TRBV7-9 combines with J gene TRBJ2-7; D not resolved. Deletions cut 4 bases from V and 3 bases from J, with 13 bases between. Germline loops: CDR1 SEHNR, CDR2 FQNEAQ (reference sequence). The CDR3 consists of 14 residues. CDR3 residues: CASSSSRRSYEQYF. CDR3 nucleotides: TGTGCCAGCAGCTCCAGTCGCAGGAGCTACGAGCAGTACTTC.

The CDR3 loop reads CASSLSGPQETQYF. For the CDR3, the DNA is TGTGCCAGCTCATTGTCGGGGCCTCAAGAGACCCAGTACTTC. The V call is TRBV18, the J call TRBJ2-5; tentatively, D is TRBD1 or TRBD2 (5 bases each). This CDR3 comprises 14 residues. CDR1 and CDR2 (germline): KGHSH, LQKENI. Between the trimmed V and J ends, which lost 5 bases and 2 bases, there was a span of 12 bases.

The genes are TRBV6-1 and TRBJ2-7, with 11 bases fitting TRBD1. Per germline, CDR1 MNHNS and CDR2 SASEGT. The CDR3 consists of 15 residues. Germline trimming cut 6 bases from V and 4 bases from J; bases unmatched to any gene: 8. The CDR3 DNA is TGTGCCAGCAGAGCCGGGACAGGGGGTGCATACGAGCAGTACTTC. This sequence encodes CASRAGTGGAYEQYF.

The rearrangement links TRBV18 to TRBJ2-7; 7 nucleotides line up with TRBD1. Germline trimming cut 3 bases from V and 6 bases from J; bases unmatched to any gene: 11. The CDR3 totals 15 residues. Germline V gene data show CDR1 as KGHSH and CDR2 as LQKENI. This CDR3 reads CASSPPTGATGEQYF. The CDR3 nucleotides are TGTGCCAGCTCACCTCCTACAGGGGCAACGGGCGAGCAGTACTTC.

The V call is TRBV6-1, the J call TRBJ1-6, with 9 bases aligning to TRBD1. This CDR3 region has 14 residues. Germline lookup yields CDR1 MNHNS and CDR2 SASEGT. V was clipped by 6 bases and J by 9 bases; unmatched bases: 6. The CDR3: CASSTGGLPSPLHF. The DNA for the CDR3 is TGTGCCAGCAGCACAGGGGGCTTGCCTTCACCCCTCCACTTT.

The chain uses TRBV27 and TRBJ2-7; possibly TRBD1 or TRBD2 for D (5 bases each). Trimming took off 5 bases at V and 4 bases at J, with 15 bases between the two ends. Germline V lookup: CDR1 MNHEY, CDR2 SMNVEV (reference sequence). The CDR3 contains 14 residues. The CDR3 DNA follows: TGTGCCAGCAGTCCGAGGGGTGGACCTTACGAGCAGTACTTC. Protein: CASSPRGGPYEQYF.

This sequence joins TRBV29-1 and TRBJ1-2; possibly TRBD1 for D (5 bases). CDR3 length equals 15 residues. The germline gives CDR1 SQVTM, CDR2 ANQGSEA. Trimming removed 5 bases at V and 2 bases at J, with 18 bases between. The CDR3 DNA sequence: TGCAGCGTTCGGAGTCAGCCGGGGCCAAACTATGGCTACACCTTC. It codes for CSVRSQPGPNYGYTF.

This chain connects TRBV5-6 to TRBJ1-1; no clear D. CDR1 is SGHDT and CDR2 is YYEEEE in the germline V gene. The germline V and J ends were trimmed by 4 bases and 3 bases, with 10 bases remaining between them. The CDR3 covers 13 residues. The CDR3 protein is CASSGPVYTEAFF. CDR3 bases: TGTGCCAGCAGCGGCCCTGTTTACACTGAAGCTTTCTTT.

The chain recombines TRBV4-3 with TRBJ1-4, with no clear D. This CDR3 has 15 amino acids. Trimming took 0 bases from V and 4 from J, leaving 9 bases between them. Germline V CDR1 and CDR2: LGHNA, YSLEER. CDR3 residues: CASSQDRDGNEKLFF. For the CDR3, the DNA is TGCGCCAGCAGCCAAGATCGAGACGGTAATGAAAAACTGTTTTTT.

The chain uses TRBV7-8 and TRBJ1-3; D gene unclear. The CDR3 runs to 16 residues. V was clipped by 1 base and J by 2 bases, with 12 bases between them. Germline V CDR1 and CDR2: SGHVS, FQNEAQ. CDR3 region: CASSLGPTAPGNTIYF. The CDR3 DNA reads as TGTGCCAGCAGCTTAGGTCCAACAGCCCCTGGAAACACCATATATTTT.

This rearrangement joins TRBV4-3 to TRBJ2-5, with D possibly TRBD2 on 6 matching bases. This CDR3 comprises 16 residues. Germline values: CDR1 LGHNA, CDR2 YSLEER. Trimming stripped 3 bases from V and 2 bases from J, with 16 bases between. CDR3 in DNA: TGCGCCAGCAGCCATGGATGGGGGGTCATGCAAGAGACCCAGTACTTC. Its translation: CASSHGWGVMQETQYF.

V usage is TRBV30 and J usage is TRBJ1-1; D is unclear. Germline lookup yields CDR1 GTSNPN and CDR2 SVGIG (reference sequence). The CDR3 consists of 13 residues. The V end lost 0 bases, the J end lost 2 bases, and 7 bases lay between the germline ends. Here the CDR3 DNA reads TGTGCCTGGAGTGTACGCACCAACACTGAAGCTTTCTTT. Translating gives CAWSVRTNTEAFF. The full variable domain, its missing parts supplied by reference TRBV30 and TRBJ1-1, is SQTIHQWPATLVQPVGSPLSLECTVEGTSNPNLYWYRQAAGRGLQLLFYSVGIGQISSEVPQNLSASRPQDRQFILSSKKLLLSDSGFYLCAWSVRTNTEAFFGQGTRLTVV.

The V call is TRBV5-1, the J call TRBJ1-1; tentative D call: TRBD1 (5 bases). The germline gives CDR1 SGHRS, CDR2 YFSETQ. Trimming shortened V by 4 bases and J by 5 bases, and 12 bases separated the two germline ends. There are 13 residues in the CDR3. As DNA, the CDR3 is TGCGCCAGCAGCCCACTCGACAGTACTGAAGCTTTCTTT. This encodes CASSPLDSTEAFF.

The chain employs TRBV2 and TRBJ1-4; tentatively, D is TRBD1 (5 bases). Germline V gene sequence: CDR1 SNHLY, CDR2 FYNNEI. V was clipped by 7 bases and J by 7 bases, with 34 bases between them. This CDR3 spans 20 amino acids. The CDR3 sequence: CASITTRSRAAGHGGEKLFF. The CDR3 region has the DNA TGTGCCAGCATAACAACGAGATCAAGGGCCGCAGGGCACGGGGGTGAAAAACTGTTTTTT.

CDR3 in DNA: TGTGCCAGCAGCCCAACGACAGAGGGTACTCGGTACTTC. It encodes CASSPTTEGTRYF. The V call is TRBV7-2, the J call TRBJ2-5; D possibly matches TRBD1 or TRBD2 (5 bases each). The V end lost 5 bases, the J end lost 13 bases, and 20 bases lay between the germline ends. The germline V gene encodes CDR1 SGHTA and CDR2 FQGNSA. The CDR3 extends over 13 amino acids.